One T cell receptor (beta chain) is described in this entry. This entry comes from a study of blood T cell repertoires in COVID-19. Study-level background: The United States, Italy and Spain provided the acute and convalescent COVID-19 samples. Sources were T cells, B-cell-depleted T cells, or PBMCs; the material itself was cDNA or gDNA.

In the original processing: Reference gene primer amplification gave nucleated cell count estimates. Generated by immunoSEQ multiplex PCR, the TCRdb table keeps only in-frame clones and is missing some. V, J and clone size are those of that table, while D and trimming were read from the DNA. Of around 25,000 clones in the sample, around 90% were seen once. The ends were cut back, 0 bases at V and 0 bases at J, with 20 bases in the middle. The length of the CDR3 is 19 residues. Germline V lookup: CDR1 SQVTM, CDR2 ANQGSEA. The sequenced sample consisted of peripheral blood. The TCR sequence derives from an older man in a cohort sampled during active COVID-19. This chain links TRBV29-1 with TRBJ2-2; the D gene is possibly TRBD1 (5 bases). CDR3 in amino acids: CSVEEDRKFSIPNTGELFF. CDR3 coding DNA: TGCAGCGTTGAAGAAGACAGAAAGTTCTCCATACCGAACACCGGGGAGCTGTTTTTT.